The source of this T cell receptor beta chain is a study of OX40 agonist ivuxolimab in advanced cancers. Study-level background: Ivuxolimab was administered intravenously to patients at 0.01 to 10 mg/kg every 2 weeks.

Sequencing was performed with immunoSEQ multiplex PCR; in TCRdb, only in-frame clones are kept and a portion is missing. The repertoire holds 50,000 or so clones, with approximately 92% as singletons. General study findings and limits: The antigen specificity of the peripheral T cells (those that were expanded) was not determined. CD8+ T cells were the subset that, on average, had more expanded clones than CD4+. Partial responders dosed at 0.1-3.0 mg/kg displayed clonal expansion ranking among the lowest.

Notes on this clone: The antigen remains undetermined.

This CDR3 is built from 16 residues. Germline V gene lookup returns CDR1 MGHDK and CDR2 SYGVNS. The trim removed 5 bases at V and 5 bases at J, leaving 9 bases unmatched. The material was CD4+ or CD8+ T cells sorted from blood, obtained in a trial of the OX40 agonist ivuxolimab. The rearrangement joins TRBV25-1 to TRBJ2-1; 10 bases map to TRBD1. The sequence came from an adult with an advanced solid tumor such as melanoma, head and neck, liver or kidney cancer. The CDR3 DNA reads TGTGCCAGCAGTTACGGGACAGGGGAGGCCAACAATGAGCAGTTCTTC. Amino acids: CASSYGTGEANNEQFF.